One sample yielded the 30 T cell receptor beta chains listed below, sequenced in a study of Graves' ophthalmopathy and Graves' hyperthyroidism. For repertoire sequencing, the TCR beta CDR3 regions were amplified from RNA transcripts. After a first-round RT-PCR with HTBI primers, a second-round multiplex PCR was run. TCRdb used MiXCR to reprocess the multiplex PCR reads, holding one entry per CDR3 protein. The sample holds over 500,000 distinct CDR3 sequences, about 20% seen once. The sequencing input was peripheral blood. The receptor set was obtained from a woman between 18 and 29 years old with stable Graves' hyperthyroidism. Some clones in this sample may be carry-over from other donors' samples.

There are many counts of this clonotype. One end of the junction fails to match germline, which may point to a read error. The V and J genes are TRBV5-1 and TRBJ1-1; 7 bases match TRBD1. The CDR3 contains 14 residues. Germline-derived CDR1 and CDR2 are SGHRS and YFSETQ. The CDR3 DNA reads TGTGCCAGCAGTTTAGGGACAGCGAACACTGAAGCTTTCTTT. Residues: CASSLGTANTEAFF. Full variable domain (remainder filled in from reference TRBV5-1 and TRBJ1-1): KAGVTQTPRYLIKTRGQQVTLSCSPISGHRSVSWYQQTPGQGLQFLFEYFSETQRNKGNFPGRFSGRQFSNSRSEMNVSTLELGDSALYLCASSLGTANTEAFFGQGTRLTVV.

This chain links TRBV19 with TRBJ1-1; TRBD1 agrees at 7 bases. This CDR3 has 16 residues. Germline V gene data show CDR1 as LNHDA and CDR2 as SQIVND (reference sequence). Trimming removed 5 bases from V and 0 bases from J; junction bases left unmatched: 9. The CDR3 region is CASSLSLGQVNTEAFF. The CDR3 DNA reads as TGTGCCAGTAGTCTGAGCCTCGGACAGGTGAACACTGAAGCTTTCTTT.

This clonotype has at least ten counts. CDR3 protein: CASSGQANTEAFF. The CDR3 nucleotides are TGTGCCAGCAGCGGACAGGCCAACACTGAAGCTTTCTTT. The V gene is TRBV6-1, the J gene TRBJ1-1; 7 nucleotides align to TRBD1. The germline V gene has CDR1 MNHNS and CDR2 SASEGT. The CDR3 sequence is 13 residues long. Trimming removed 6 bases from V and 2 bases from J; junction bases left unmatched: 3.

The V and J genes are TRBV6-5 and TRBJ2-7; TRBD1 matches 9 bases. V shed 2 bases and J 7 bases; nucleotides not matched to a gene: 6. The CDR3 consists of 14 residues. CDR1 and CDR2 (germline): MNHEY, SVGAGI. The CDR3 reads CASSYRDRVGEQYF. CDR3 DNA sequence: TGTGCCAGCAGTTACCGGGACAGGGTTGGAGAGCAGTACTTC.

In its sample, this clonotype was seen many times. The gene calls are TRBV24-1 and TRBJ1-3, with 8 positions matching TRBD1. The V gene's germline CDR1 is KGHDR and CDR2 SFDVKD. This CDR3 region has 15 residues. The V gene end was trimmed by 5 bases and the J gene end by 2 bases; junction bases not matched to a gene: 4. This CDR3 reads CATSASTGAGNTIYF. CDR3 bases: TGTGCCACCAGTGCCTCGACAGGGGCTGGAAACACCATATATTTT.

This clonotype has more than one count but fewer than ten. The rearrangement links TRBV6-1 to TRBJ1-1; 11 bases fit TRBD1. The trim removed 4 bases at V and 4 bases at J, leaving 5 bases unmatched. The CDR3 is 15 residues long. Germline loops: CDR1 MNHNS, CDR2 SASEGT. Written as DNA, the CDR3 is TGTGCCAGCAGTGGGACAGGGGGCCGGGGCACTGAAGCTTTCTTT. Translating gives CASSGTGGRGTEAFF.

The chain recombines TRBV6-1 with TRBJ2-5; 8 nucleotides match TRBD2. V was pared by 6 bases and J by 2 bases, with 5 bases of the junction left unmatched. The CDR3 is 14 residues long. Germline-derived CDR1 and CDR2 are MNHNS and SASEGT. CDR3 DNA: TGTGCCAGCAGGCGGGGGGCAGGTCAAGAGACCCAGTACTTC. It yields the protein CASRRGAGQETQYF.

This chain uses TRBV6-5 with TRBJ2-2; 9 nucleotides line up with TRBD2. CDR3 length equals 16 residues. V shed 4 bases and J 4 bases; nucleotides not matched to a gene: 7. CDR1 and CDR2 (germline): MNHEY, SVGAGI. DNA for the CDR3: TGTGCCAGCAGTTCTCAGCGGGGGGCGGGCACCGGGGAGCTGTTTTTT. Its translation is CASSSQRGAGTGELFF.

This clonotype was counted between two and nine times. The chain combines TRBV28 with TRBJ2-2, with 9 positions matching TRBD1. The CDR3 has 12 residues. V lost 6 bases and J lost 13; bases outside the gene matches: 6. The germline gives CDR1 MDHEN, CDR2 SYDVKM. DNA of the CDR3: TGTGCCAGCAGCCTCTCGGACAGGGGGCTGTTTTTT. Its translation is CASSLSDRGLFF.

The chain has TRBV12-3 or TRBV12-4 and TRBJ1-1; perhaps TRBD1 as D (5 bases). The V and J ends lost 4 bases and 7 bases respectively, with 10 bases between them. The CDR3 runs to 12 residues. The CDR3 loop is CASSYRTREAFF. The DNA of the CDR3 is TGTGCCAGCAGTTACAGGACGCGTGAAGCTTTCTTT.

The rearrangement uses TRBV5-1 and TRBJ2-2; D call uncertain. Trimming removed 0 bases at V and 0 bases at J, with 6 bases between. CDR3 length: 15 residues. Germline-derived CDR1 and CDR2 are SGHRS and YFSETQ. CDR3 sequence reads: CASSLDLANTGELFF. CDR3 nucleotides: TGCGCCAGCAGCTTGGACCTCGCGAACACCGGGGAGCTGTTTTTT. Based on the CDR3 plus reference TRBV5-1 and TRBJ2-2, the full variable domain is KAGVTQTPRYLIKTRGQQVTLSCSPISGHRSVSWYQQTPGQGLQFLFEYFSETQRNKGNFPGRFSGRQFSNSRSEMNVSTLELGDSALYLCASSLDLANTGELFFGEGSRLTVL.

This clonotype appeared many times. The chain couples TRBV10-2 to TRBJ2-5, with D uncertain. CDR1 is WSHSY, CDR2 SAAADI, per germline. This CDR3 is built from 13 residues. Trimming shortened V by 4 bases and J by 5 bases, and 11 bases separated the two germline ends. CDR3 bases: TGCGCCAGCAGTGGCCACCCCGGCGAGACCCAGTACTTC. Translating gives CASSGHPGETQYF.

This clonotype turned up a few times. Here the CDR3 reads CASSLIGYETQYF. CDR3 in DNA: TGTGCCAGCAGCCTAATCGGCTACGAGACCCAGTACTTC. This chain connects TRBV7-9 to TRBJ2-5; D not certain. The CDR3 has 13 amino acids. Trimming shortened V by 5 bases and J by 5 bases, and 12 bases separated the two germline ends. Looked up from germline, CDR1 is SEHNR and CDR2 is FQNEAQ (reference sequence).

This rearrangement joins TRBV6-1 to TRBJ2-2, with D possibly being TRBD2 (5 bases). The CDR3 has 17 amino acids. V was clipped by 0 bases and J by 6 bases, with 17 bases between them. The germline V gene has CDR1 MNHNS and CDR2 SASEGT. The CDR3 sequence: CASSEAGGYAVPGELFF. The CDR3 DNA reads as TGTGCCAGCAGTGAAGCAGGCGGGTATGCGGTCCCCGGGGAGCTGTTTTTT.

In the case of this clonotype: This CDR3 fails to terminate in the conserved phenylalanine or tryptophan, so it likely reflects a read error. The gene calls are TRBV2 and TRBJ1-6; D uncertain. This CDR3 contains 12 residues. Trimming took off 4 bases at V and 8 bases at J, with 6 bases between the two ends. The germline CDR1 and CDR2 sequences are SNHLY and FYNNEI. CDR3 protein: CASSGDDSPLHS. The CDR3 DNA reads TGTGCCAGCAGTGGGGATGATTCACCCCTCCACTCA.

There are many counts of this clonotype. V is TRBV6-1 and J is TRBJ1-5; D is uncertain. The CDR3 runs 13 residues. With 7 bases removed from V and 0 bases from J, the gap between germline ends came to 7 bases. CDR1 and CDR2 from the germline V gene are MNHNS and SASEGT. In nucleotides, the CDR3 is TGTGCCAGCACAGACCGTAGCAATCAGCCCCAGCATTTT. It encodes CASTDRSNQPQHF.

CDR3 sequence (DNA): TGTGCCAGCAGTTCAAGCGGGGGCATCCAAGAGACCCAGTACTTC. Protein: CASSSSGGIQETQYF. V is TRBV12-3 or TRBV12-4 and J is TRBJ2-5, with 8 positions matching TRBD2. CDR3 size: 15 residues. Trimming cost V 4 bases and J 1 base; bases outside gene matches: 5.

This clonotype was counted at least ten times. The genes are TRBV11-2 and TRBJ1-2; 7 bases align to TRBD1. Germline CDR1 is SGHAT and CDR2 is FQNNGV. Trimming took 5 bases from V and 4 from J; bases not matched to a gene: 13. There are 16 residues in the CDR3. CDR3 amino acids: CASSPLRGGEPYGYTF. The CDR3 coding sequence is TGTGCCAGCAGCCCCTTGAGAGGGGGCGAACCCTATGGCTACACCTTC. Full variable domain (rest looked up from reference TRBV11-2 and TRBJ1-2): EAGVAQSPRYKIIEKRQSVAFWCNPISGHATLYWYQQILGQGPKLLIQFQNNGVVDDSQLPKDRFSAERLKGVDSTLKIQPAKLEDSAVYLCASSPLRGGEPYGYTFGSGTRLTVV.

This clonotype has at least ten counts. This sequence joins TRBV6-2 or TRBV6-3 and TRBJ2-7, with 10 bases matching TRBD2. This CDR3 is 14 amino acids long. Germline loops: CDR1 MNHEY, CDR2 SVGEGT. Unmatched junction bases numbered 4, after V lost 7 bases and J lost 1 base. CDR3 amino acids: CASILAGGSYEQYF. CDR3 sequence (DNA): TGTGCCAGCATCTTAGCGGGAGGTTCCTACGAGCAGTACTTC.

This clonotype was seen a handful of times. The J gene is TRBJ1-2, the V gene TRBV20-1; tentatively, D is TRBD1 (5 bases). Germline CDR1 is DFQATT and CDR2 is SNEGSKA (reference sequence). CDR3 length: 12 amino acids. Trimming removed 5 bases from V and 4 bases from J, with 11 bases in between. CDR3 region: CSAPGTVYGYTF. In nucleotides, the CDR3 is TGCAGTGCTCCCGGGACGGTCTATGGCTACACCTTC.

The J gene is TRBJ1-5, the V gene TRBV6-5; D remains unclear. V dropped 2 bases and J dropped 7 bases, with 9 bases sitting between them. This CDR3 has 13 residues. The germline V gene has CDR1 MNHEY and CDR2 SVGAGI. CDR3 bases: TGTGCCAGCAGTTACCTTGACAACCAGCCCCAGCATTTT. It translates to CASSYLDNQPQHF.

Many counts were recorded for this clonotype. The chain combines TRBV6-1 with TRBJ2-5; D might be TRBD1 (5 bases). The CDR3 length is 13 residues. CDR1 is MNHNS and CDR2 is SASEGT in the germline V gene. Deletions cut 5 bases from V and 5 bases from J, with 12 bases between. CDR3 in DNA: TGTGCCAGCAGTCTAATACCAGGGGAGACCCAGTACTTC. Its protein product is CASSLIPGETQYF.

This clonotype was observed many times. The chain is built from TRBV30 and TRBJ2-7, with 11 bases matching TRBD2. The CDR3 runs to 16 residues. V lost 2 bases and J lost 2; bases outside the gene matches: 8. Germline values: CDR1 GTSNPN, CDR2 SVGIG (reference sequence). CDR3 in amino acids: CAWSLLAGADPYEQYF. For the CDR3, the DNA is TGTGCCTGGAGTTTACTAGCGGGAGCGGACCCCTACGAGCAGTACTTC. The whole variable domain, filled in from reference TRBV30 and TRBJ2-7, reads SQTIHQWPATLVQPVGSPLSLECTVEGTSNPNLYWYRQAAGRGLQLLFYSVGIGQISSEVPQNLSASRPQDRQFILSSKKLLLSDSGFYLCAWSLLAGADPYEQYFGPGTRLTVT.

Ten or more counts support this clonotype. This chain links TRBV6-5 with TRBJ1-2; 7 nucleotides line up with TRBD1. V lost 2 bases and J lost 3; bases outside the gene matches: 3. This CDR3 has 14 residues. Germline-derived CDR1 and CDR2 are MNHEY and SVGAGI. The CDR3 region is CASSYGDSYYGYTF. CDR3 DNA: TGTGCCAGCAGTTACGGGGACAGCTACTATGGCTACACCTTC.

The sample holds a few counts of this clonotype. The chain couples TRBV27 to TRBJ1-2; D possibly corresponds to TRBD1 (6 bases). CDR1 is MNHEY, CDR2 SMNVEV, per germline (reference sequence). The CDR3 sequence is 14 residues long. V was cut by 3 bases and J by 3 bases, with 11 bases left in between. The CDR3 coding sequence is TGTGCCAGCAGTTTGGGCAGGGGCTACTATGGCTACACCTTC. The encoded protein is CASSLGRGYYGYTF.

The V and J genes are TRBV2 and TRBJ1-2; possible D gene TRBD1, 6 bases. Germline V gives CDR1 SNHLY, CDR2 FYNNEI. V lost 9 bases, J lost 0 bases, and 14 bases lay in between. CDR3 size: 14 residues. The CDR3 here is CARTSGQPNYGYTF. The CDR3 DNA reads as TGTGCCAGAACCTCGGGACAACCTAACTATGGCTACACCTTC. Filled out from reference TRBV2 and TRBJ1-2, the complete variable domain reads EPEVTQTPSHQVTQMGQEVILRCVPISNHLYFYWYRQILGQKVEFLVSFYNNEISEKSEIFDDQFSVERPDGSNFTLKIRSTKLEDSAMYFCARTSGQPNYGYTFGSGTRLTVV.

This clonotype was detected a few times. The CDR3 DNA reads TGCGCCAGCAGCCAGAAAAGCACCGGGACATACTCCTACGAGCAGTACTTC. Protein product: CASSQKSTGTYSYEQYF. The J gene is TRBJ2-7, the V gene TRBV4-1, with TRBD1 as a possible D gene (6 bases). The germline V gene encodes CDR1 MGHRA and CDR2 YSYEKL. Trimming took off 3 bases at V and 0 bases at J, with 18 bases between the two ends. The CDR3 has 17 residues.

This clonotype was seen repeatedly, ten times or more. The rearrangement uses TRBV9 and TRBJ2-7; 9 bases agree with TRBD1. The CDR3 totals 16 residues. The J segment lost 5 bases and the V segment lost 0 bases, leaving 9 bases of the junction unmatched. CDR1 and CDR2 (germline): SGDLS, YYNGEE. The CDR3 DNA reads TGTGCCAGCAGCGTAGGTTCCGGGACAGGGTTCAACGAGCAGTACTTC. Amino acid sequence: CASSVGSGTGFNEQYF. Variable domain in full (rest from reference TRBV9 and TRBJ2-7): DSGVTQTPKHLITATGQRVTLRCSPRSGDLSVYWYQQSLDQGLQFLIQYYNGEERAKGNILERFSAQQFPDLHSELNLSSLELGDSALYFCASSVGSGTGFNEQYFGPGTRLTVT.

DNA for the CDR3: TGTGCCAGCAGGGAAAAGGGAAACGAGCAGTACTTC. The encoded protein is CASREKGNEQYF. The chain recombines TRBV28 with TRBJ2-7; D not certain. Germline values: CDR1 MDHEN, CDR2 SYDVKM. Trimming stripped 6 bases from V and 5 bases from J, with 11 bases between. The CDR3 has 12 residues.

In this sample, this clonotype turned up a few times. The V and J genes are TRBV6-1 and TRBJ1-2, with no clear D. This CDR3 spans 11 amino acids. Trimming cost V 6 bases and J 5 bases, with 7 bases left between them. The germline gives CDR1 MNHNS, CDR2 SASEGT. The chain's CDR3 is CASRIDYGYTF. Here the CDR3 DNA reads TGTGCCAGCAGGATAGATTATGGCTACACCTTC.